This TCR beta chain was identified in a study of cytomegalovirus exposure and HLA in healthy donors. General study points: Researchers catalogued around 150 TCR beta chains as cytomegalovirus-associated.

Sequenced by immunoSEQ multiplex PCR; TCRdb stores in-frame clones only, minus some. The sample holds 100,000 to 120,000 clones, about 88% seen once. CDR3 length: 14 residues. CDR1 and CDR2 from the germline V gene are SGHTA and FQGNSA. The germline V and J ends were trimmed by 1 base and 7 bases, with 10 bases remaining between them. This clone turned up a few times. As yet, its antigen is unknown. The TCR was taken from a woman in her late teens or twenties in good health and CMV-seropositive. The sequencing input was PBMCs. The V and J genes are TRBV7-2 and TRBJ1-4, with D possibly being TRBD1 (6 bases). CDR3 residues: CASSLGTGSEKLFF. CDR3 coding DNA: TGTGCCAGCAGCTTAGGAACAGGGTCTGAAAAACTGTTTTTT.